This TCR beta chain originates from a study of OX40 agonist ivuxolimab in advanced cancers. Looking at the study overall: The costimulatory receptor OX40 (CD134) was targeted by ivuxolimab, a fully human IgG2 agonistic monoclonal antibody. Intravenous ivuxolimab was administered to patients every 2 weeks at six dose levels: 0.01, 0.1, 0.3, 1.5, 3 and 10 mg/kg. Of the roughly 54 patients in dose escalation, about 20 had hepatocellular carcinoma, about 15 had melanoma, 9 had renal cell carcinoma and 9 had head and neck cancer. The dose-escalation cohort was about 83% male with a mean age of roughly 62 years, ranging from roughly 23 to 80. Patients were allowed to have had prior anti-PD-1, anti-PD-L1 or anti-CTLA-4 therapy, and approximately 40% of the dose-escalation patients had previously received checkpoint inhibitors. Partial responses were achieved by three dose-escalation patients, of whom one had hepatocellular carcinoma and two had cutaneous melanoma. The point of sequencing TCRbeta in the periphery was to test whether ivuxolimab changed TCR sequence diversity and drove clonal T-cell expansion. The paper describes the monotherapy dose-escalation part (N ≈ 50 patients) of the phase I trial of ivuxolimab. General findings and caveats noted by the study authors: Low levels of normalized T-cell clonal expansion were also shown by some nonresponding patients. At doses of 0.1 to 3.0 mg/kg, clonal expansion of both CD4+ and CD8+ blood T cells was observed from baseline to week 6. After ivuxolimab, CD8+ T cells had more expanded clones than CD4+ T cells on average. Which antigens the clonally expanded peripheral T cells were specific for was not determined. In the 0.1-3.0 mg/kg groups, partial responders were among the patients with the lowest normalized peripheral clonal expansion, particularly in CD8+ T cells.

A word on this clone: The antigen it recognizes is unknown. No base qualities exist here, and no much larger clone lies one base off it.

The trial excluded patients who had a history of autoimmune disease or were on systemic immunosuppression. In every dose cohort, peripheral blood was drawn for TCR sequencing at baseline, cycle 4 day 1, and cycle 7 day 1. Samples were obtained from an open-label, multicenter, first-in-human phase I dose-escalation trial of ivuxolimab. Adults with locally advanced or metastatic melanoma, renal cell, hepatocellular, or head and neck squamous cell carcinoma were enrolled in the trial. CD4+ and CD8+ T cells were sorted separately from peripheral blood before TCR sequencing. To sequence the TCRbeta CDR3 region, genomic DNA was isolated from the sorted cells. The immunoSEQ Assay was used for sequencing of TCRbeta CDR3 regions. TCRdb obtained this table from immuneACCESS and retained in-frame rearrangements with V and J assigned. These tables miss some clones; where compared with another copy, unresolved V genes account for less than half of the shortfall, and the remainder is unexplained. The sample profile shows more than 10,000 clones; over 75% of them were found once. Jointly, the top ten make up approximately 25% of the sample.

The V and J ends are trimmed by 4 bases and 10 bases, leaving 8 bases between them. For CDR1 and CDR2, the germline V gene lists LGHNA and YNFKEQ. The CDR3 contains 11 residues, cysteine and phenylalanine counted. Left in the record is the CDR3 DNA by itself, 33 bases read in frame from the first base. This receptor was taken from an adult with an advanced solid tumor such as melanoma, head and neck, liver or kidney cancer. This material consisted of CD4+ or CD8+ T cells sorted from blood, taken in a trial of the OX40 agonist ivuxolimab. Recombination connected TRBV4-2 to TRBJ2-1; TRBD1 could be the D gene, as 6 bases match. The CDR3 reads as follows: CASSLGHEQFF. The nucleotide sequence is given as TGTGCCAGCAGCCTGGGACACGAGCAGTTCTTC.